This T cell receptor beta chain was captured in a study of CD4 T cell repertoires and nickel (dated by TCRdb to between 2020 and 2021). In its sample, this clonotype was seen a few times. Its specific antigen is unknown. One base away there is no much larger clone; base qualities are not given. Libraries came from RT-PCR. TCRdb names Illumina MiSeq as the instrument used. TCRdb itself trimmed the public reads at Q25 with fastp, ran MiXCR and retained productive beta chains. Here each entry gathers all rows of one CDR3 protein and keeps the most common genes and DNA. Within this sample are roughly 350 distinct CDR3 sequences, with around three fifths of them counted one time only. Around a fifth of the sample is in the top ten clones. The CDR3, cysteine through phenylalanine, is 14 amino acids long. Only the CDR3 portion is preserved as DNA: 42 bases, with reading frame beginning at the first base. Reading the germline V gene (reference sequence) gives CDR1 GTSNPN and CDR2 SVGIG. The V end gives up 2 bases and the J end 3 bases, leaving 7 bases in the junction not matched to a gene.

The chain was built from TRBV30 and TRBJ2-7, with 7 central nucleotides matching TRBD2. The sequencing sample was made of CD4+ T cells from blood, not recorded whether cultured. The TCR sequence derives from a human donor in a nickel allergy study, with or without nickel allergy (not recorded which). It is not recorded whether this sample comes from one donor or several. The CDR3 protein is CAWSFGTTFYEQYF. The nucleotide sequence is TGTGCCTGGAGTTTCGGGACTACCTTCTACGAGCAGTACTTC.